These 7 T cell receptor beta chains were sequenced from one sample in a study of blood T cell repertoires in COVID-19. Generated by immunoSEQ multiplex PCR, the TCRdb table keeps only in-frame clones and is missing some. The profile shows hundreds of thousands of clones, over 75% of them singletons. The sequenced sample consisted of peripheral blood. The receptors shown here come from a human donor in a cohort sampled during active COVID-19.

V usage is TRBV2 and J usage is TRBJ2-3, with D maybe TRBD2 (6 bases). This CDR3 comprises 17 residues. The V gene lost 6 bases and the J gene lost 0 bases, with 19 bases spanning the gap. Germline values: CDR1 SNHLY, CDR2 FYNNEI. In nucleotides, the CDR3 is TGTGCCAGCAGAGGTTCCATTAGCGGAGCTAGCACAGATACGCAGTATTTT. Protein product: CASRGSISGASTDTQYF.

This clone was observed a handful of times. V and J are TRBV7-9 and TRBJ1-4; D is unclear. V was cut by 1 base and J by 8 bases, with 11 bases left in between. The CDR3 has 14 amino acids. Germline lookup yields CDR1 SEHNR and CDR2 FQNEAQ (reference sequence). CDR3 in amino acids: CASSLVGLREKLFF. CDR3 sequence (DNA): TGTGCCAGCAGCTTAGTTGGACTAAGGGAAAAACTGTTTTTT.

The chain joins TRBV5-5 to TRBJ2-2, with D maybe TRBD1 (5 bases). Germline V gene data show CDR1 as SGHKS and CDR2 as YYEKEE (reference sequence). The CDR3 spans 15 residues. V was clipped by 4 bases and J by 4 bases, with 14 bases between them. The CDR3 loop is CASSARQSRTGELFF. DNA of the CDR3: TGTGCCAGCAGCGCCAGACAGTCCCGCACCGGGGAGCTGTTTTTT.

J is TRBJ2-7 and V is TRBV9; 14 bases are a match to TRBD2. The CDR3 consists of 15 residues. V trimming: 3 bases; J trimming: 2 bases; junction bases outside the gene matches: 1. Germline loops: CDR1 SGDLS, CDR2 YYNGEE. The CDR3 DNA is TGTGCCAGCAGCGGGGGACTAGCGGGAGCCTACGAGCAGTACTTC. As protein: CASSGGLAGAYEQYF. The full variable domain, with the rest looked up from reference TRBV9 and TRBJ2-7, is DSGVTQTPKHLITATGQRVTLRCSPRSGDLSVYWYQQSLDQGLQFLIQYYNGEERAKGNILERFSAQQFPDLHSELNLSSLELGDSALYFCASSGGLAGAYEQYFGPGTRLTVT.

The chain has TRBV7-8 and TRBJ1-6; 8 bases match TRBD1. The CDR3 totals 14 residues. J was trimmed by 7 bases and V by 5 bases; bases with no gene match: 4. CDR1 SGHVS and CDR2 FQNEAQ come from the germline V gene. The CDR3 loop reads CASSRRQGNSPLHF. As DNA, the CDR3 is TGTGCCAGCAGCCGGCGACAGGGGAATTCACCCCTCCACTTT.

This clone was found once. The genes are TRBV5-4 and TRBJ2-6, with 7 bases aligning to TRBD2. This CDR3 is built from 14 residues. Germline V gene lookup returns CDR1 SGHNT and CDR2 YYREEE (reference sequence). The junction had 4 bases not matched to a gene; V was cut back by 10 bases and J by 0 bases. The CDR3 coding sequence is TGTGCCGGGGGGGAAAGCTCTGGGGCCAACGTCCTGACTTTC. It codes for CAGGESSGANVLTF.

The genes are TRBV9 and TRBJ1-1; TRBD1 aligns across 7 bases. Germline V gives CDR1 SGDLS, CDR2 YYNGEE. The CDR3 length is 16 residues. The J segment lost 4 bases and the V segment lost 3 bases, leaving 12 bases of the junction unmatched. CDR3 sequence (DNA): TGTGCCAGCAGCGCTGTCCTTGCGGCAGGGGGCACTGAAGCTTTCTTT. Its protein is CASSAVLAAGGTEAFF.